The next 24 T cell receptor beta chains were all read from a single sample in a study of cytomegalovirus exposure and HLA in healthy donors. PCR used 60 Vbeta primers and 13 Jbeta primers. Libraries were prepared by immunoSEQ multiplex PCR; TCRdb keeps only in-frame clonotypes and omits some of them. The table includes under 120,000 clones, about 74% detected once. The specimen sequenced was PBMCs. The receptors originated from a female donor in good health and CMV-seropositive.

The rearrangement joins TRBV4-1 to TRBJ2-6; D is possibly TRBD1 (6 bases). The CDR3 has 17 amino acids. CDR1 is MGHRA and CDR2 is YSYEKL in the germline V gene. V was pared by 2 bases and J by 5 bases, with 16 bases between. CDR3 sequence (DNA): TGCGCCAGCAGCCAAATCCTCCAGGGGCTTCGGGCCAACGTCCTGACTTTC. This translates into CASSQILQGLRANVLTF.

In its sample, this clone was seen once. The chain couples TRBV2 to TRBJ1-4; D might be TRBD1 (5 bases). Looked up from germline, CDR1 is SNHLY and CDR2 is FYNNEI. The V gene lost 7 bases and the J gene lost 7 bases, with 10 bases spanning the gap. CDR3 size: 12 residues. DNA of the CDR3: TGTGCCAGCACCCAGGGCTCTGAAAAACTGTTTTTT. It translates to CASTQGSEKLFF. The complete variable domain, with remaining parts taken from reference TRBV2 and TRBJ1-4, reads EPEVTQTPSHQVTQMGQEVILRCVPISNHLYFYWYRQILGQKVEFLVSFYNNEISEKSEIFDDQFSVERPDGSNFTLKIRSTKLEDSAMYFCASTQGSEKLFFGSGTQLSVL.

This chain links TRBV10-3 with TRBJ1-5, with D perhaps TRBD1 (6 bases). Deletions cut 6 bases from V and 0 bases from J, with 12 bases between. Germline loops: CDR1 ENHRY, CDR2 SYGVKD. The CDR3 runs to 15 residues. CDR3 coding DNA: TGTGCCATCAGAGGGGGAGGGAGTAGCAATCAGCCCCAGCATTTT. This encodes CAIRGGGSSNQPQHF.

This chain uses TRBV28 with TRBJ2-7; 11 nucleotides match TRBD2. The CDR3 spans 16 residues. Per germline, CDR1 MDHEN and CDR2 SYDVKM. Unmatched junction bases numbered 10, after V lost 3 bases and J lost 6 bases. The CDR3 is CASSLFLAGGPGEQYF. CDR3 coding DNA: TGTGCCAGCAGTTTGTTTCTAGCGGGAGGCCCTGGCGAGCAGTACTTC.

This chain links TRBV4-1 with TRBJ1-1; D ambiguous. The CDR3 contains 14 residues. Germline CDR1 MGHRA, CDR2 YSYEKL. V lost 1 base and J 4 bases, leaving 10 bases between the germline ends. DNA of the CDR3: TGCGCCAGCAGCCAAGGTTCCCCGGGCACTGAAGCTTTCTTT. This encodes CASSQGSPGTEAFF.

The rearrangement links TRBV6-1 to TRBJ1-6, with D unresolved. V was trimmed by 2 bases and J by 8 bases, leaving 10 bases between them. Germline values: CDR1 MNHNS, CDR2 SASEGT. The length of the CDR3 is 14 residues. CDR3: CASSELFRDSPLHF. Here the CDR3 DNA reads TGTGCCAGCAGTGAATTGTTTCGGGATTCACCCCTCCACTTT.

This clone was detected once. The chain recombines TRBV7-3 with TRBJ2-2; 8 bases map to TRBD2. The CDR3 totals 15 residues. Per germline, CDR1 SGHTA and CDR2 FQGTGA. V shed 3 bases, J shed 4 bases, and the junction held 4 bases outside the gene matches. The CDR3 is CASSFSGRGTGELFF. The CDR3 bases are TGTGCCAGCAGCTTCAGCGGGAGAGGCACCGGGGAGCTGTTTTTT.

The rearrangement joins TRBV7-9 to TRBJ1-2; D is possibly TRBD1 (6 bases). Germline V gene sequence: CDR1 SEHNR, CDR2 FQNEAQ (reference sequence). The CDR3 runs to 13 residues. Trimming took off 5 bases at V and 8 bases at J, with 15 bases between the two ends. CDR3: CASSPVGAWGYTF. CDR3 bases: TGTGCCAGCAGCCCGGTGGGGGCTTGGGGCTACACCTTC.

This clone was observed a few times. The genes are TRBV4-2 and TRBJ1-5, with 9 bases aligning to TRBD1. Germline V gene data show CDR1 as LGHNA and CDR2 as YNFKEQ. The CDR3 is made up of 18 amino acids. V shed 4 bases, J shed 2 bases, and the junction held 12 bases outside the gene matches. The CDR3 reads CASSPGTGLRGRNQPQHF. CDR3 DNA sequence: TGTGCCAGCAGCCCCGGGACAGGGTTGAGAGGGCGCAATCAGCCCCAGCATTTT.

The chain links TRBV5-1 to TRBJ2-5; D is perhaps TRBD2 (6 bases). Germline V gene sequence: CDR1 SGHRS, CDR2 YFSETQ. V was clipped by 4 bases and J by 4 bases, with 14 bases between them. The CDR3 is 14 residues long. The CDR3 here is CASSGAGSGETQYF. Here the CDR3 DNA reads TGCGCCAGCAGCGGCGCCGGGAGTGGAGAGACCCAGTACTTC. The entire variable domain, with the rest obtained from reference TRBV5-1 and TRBJ2-5, is as follows: KAGVTQTPRYLIKTRGQQVTLSCSPISGHRSVSWYQQTPGQGLQFLFEYFSETQRNKGNFPGRFSGRQFSNSRSEMNVSTLELGDSALYLCASSGAGSGETQYFGPGTRLLVL.

The V and J genes are TRBV19 and TRBJ1-2; 7 bases map to TRBD1. From germline, CDR1 is LNHDA and CDR2 SQIVND (reference sequence). The V segment lost 7 bases and the J segment 6 bases; nucleotides outside the gene matches: 11. CDR3 length: 14 amino acids. The CDR3 sequence is CASTNRGILNGYTF. DNA of the CDR3: TGTGCCAGTACCAACAGGGGAATTTTAAATGGCTACACCTTC.

The genes are TRBV28 and TRBJ2-7, with D possibly matching TRBD1 (6 bases). Germline assignment: CDR1 MDHEN and CDR2 SYDVKM. The V gene lost 4 bases and the J gene lost 1 base, with 17 bases spanning the gap. The CDR3 is 16 amino acids. The CDR3 loop is CASSSPGHVPSYEQYF. The CDR3 DNA is TGTGCCAGCAGTTCACCGGGACACGTACCTTCCTACGAGCAGTACTTC. Variable domain in full (rest from reference TRBV28 and TRBJ2-7): DVKVTQSSRYLVKRTGEKVFLECVQDMDHENMFWYRQDPGLGLRLIYFSYDVKMKEKGDIPEGYSVSREKKERFSLILESASTNQTSMYLCASSSPGHVPSYEQYFGPGTRLTVT.

The chain employs TRBV6-6 and TRBJ1-3; possible D gene TRBD1, 6 bases. The germline gives CDR1 MNHNY, CDR2 SVGAGI (reference sequence). CDR3 size: 14 residues. V was trimmed by 8 bases and J by 0 bases, leaving 11 bases between them. CDR3 coding DNA: TGTGCCAGCTCAGGGGCACTCTCTGGAAACACCATATATTTT. Encoded protein: CASSGALSGNTIYF.

This rearrangement joins TRBV5-1 to TRBJ2-1; D not resolved. The CDR3 covers 15 residues. Germline V CDR1 and CDR2: SGHRS, YFSETQ. V dropped 0 bases and J dropped 4 bases, with 11 bases sitting between them. For the CDR3, the DNA is TGCGCCAGCAGCTTGGGCCCGGGTATTTACAATGAGCAGTTCTTC. Translating gives CASSLGPGIYNEQFF.

As to this clone: An end of the junction does not agree with germline; a read error may underlie this. The CDR3 region is CASSAISGRPRIF. CDR3 DNA sequence: TGTGCCAGCAGTGCAATTAGCGGGCGGCCTCGGATCTTC. The chain recombines TRBV27 with TRBJ2-1, with 7 bases fitting TRBD2. Germline V gives CDR1 MNHEY, CDR2 SMNVEV (reference sequence). CDR3 length equals 13 residues.

The chain links TRBV5-1 to TRBJ1-4; 10 nucleotides align to TRBD1. Germline V gene sequence: CDR1 SGHRS, CDR2 YFSETQ. The ends lost 2 bases at V and 8 bases at J; junction bases unmatched: 6. CDR3 length: 15 amino acids. This CDR3 is CASSFKRGQGEKLFF. The CDR3 bases are TGCGCCAGCAGCTTCAAGAGGGGACAGGGGGAAAAACTGTTTTTT.

The chain couples TRBV19 to TRBJ1-2; no clear D gene. Germline CDR1 is LNHDA and CDR2 is SQIVND (reference sequence). This CDR3 comprises 13 residues. V lost 3 bases to trimming and J lost 5 bases, with 10 bases between them. In DNA form, the CDR3 reads TGTGCCAGTAGTATTATAGAGGGTTATGGCTACACCTTC. Translating gives CASSIIEGYGYTF.

This clone was picked up a small number of times. The chain recombines TRBV2 with TRBJ2-1, with 7 bases aligning to TRBD1. The CDR3 length is 12 residues. Germline CDR1 reads SNHLY; CDR2 reads FYNNEI. V lost 5 bases to trimming and J lost 9 bases; unmatched junction nucleotides: 4. For the CDR3, the DNA is TGTGCCAGCAGTCGACAGGGTGGTGAGCAGTTCTTC. It encodes CASSRQGGEQFF. Combining the CDR3 with reference TRBV2 and TRBJ2-1 gives the whole variable domain EPEVTQTPSHQVTQMGQEVILRCVPISNHLYFYWYRQILGQKVEFLVSFYNNEISEKSEIFDDQFSVERPDGSNFTLKIRSTKLEDSAMYFCASSRQGGEQFFGPGTRLTVL.

The chain joins TRBV6-5 to TRBJ2-2, with 7 bases identical to TRBD1. The CDR3 sequence is 16 residues long. Germline CDR1 reads MNHEY; CDR2 reads SVGAGI. Trimming took 2 bases from V and 0 from J; bases not matched to a gene: 3. The CDR3 sequence is CASSYPTGANTGELFF. The CDR3 coding sequence is TGTGCCAGCAGTTACCCCACAGGGGCGAACACCGGGGAGCTGTTTTTT.

J is TRBJ1-6 and V is TRBV27; 7 bases agree with TRBD1. The V segment lost 6 bases and the J segment 3 bases; nucleotides outside the gene matches: 11. CDR3 length equals 17 residues. Germline loops: CDR1 MNHEY, CDR2 SMNVEV (reference sequence). CDR3 bases: TGTGCCAGCAGATTCCTCGAGACAGGGTTCTATAATTCACCCCTCCACTTT. Its translation is CASRFLETGFYNSPLHF.

This chain links TRBV6-1 with TRBJ1-5; 10 bases align to TRBD1. From germline, CDR1 is MNHNS and CDR2 SASEGT. J lost 6 bases, V lost 4 bases, and 3 bases had no gene match. The CDR3 sequence is 14 residues long. DNA for the CDR3: TGTGCCAGCAGTGCTGGGACAGGGGTTCAGCCCCAGCATTTT. Translated, it gives CASSAGTGVQPQHF.

This chain joins TRBV25-1 and TRBJ2-2, with 9 bases identical to TRBD1. J was trimmed by 4 bases and V by 5 bases; bases with no gene match: 5. The CDR3 runs 15 residues. The germline V gene has CDR1 MGHDK and CDR2 SYGVNS. The CDR3 DNA follows: TGTGCCAGCAGTCAAACAGGGGGCAGCACCGGGGAGCTGTTTTTT. It codes for CASSQTGGSTGELFF.

The V and J genes are TRBV19 and TRBJ1-2; no clear D gene. V was clipped by 4 bases and J by 4 bases, with 16 bases between them. Looked up from germline, CDR1 is LNHDA and CDR2 is SQIVND (reference sequence). This CDR3 has 15 amino acids. CDR3 sequence: CASSRQGLGVYGYTF. CDR3 nucleotide sequence: TGTGCCAGTAGTAGACAAGGTCTGGGAGTCTATGGCTACACCTTC.

This sequence joins TRBV7-8 and TRBJ1-4; maybe TRBD1 (5 bases). The CDR3 runs 14 residues. Germline V gene sequence: CDR1 SGHVS, CDR2 FQNEAQ. Trimming took off 3 bases at V and 8 bases at J, with 13 bases between the two ends. CDR3 nucleotide sequence: TGTGCCAGCAGCTTCCAGGGTATTAACGAAAAACTGTTTTTT. Protein product: CASSFQGINEKLFF.